This T cell receptor (beta chain) was obtained from a study of blood T cells in healthy people across ages. Study background: Per two T cells, about one barcoded beta molecule was captured through template switching. Overall study findings and caveats: Estimated diversity, derived from one million T cells, was regarded as an underestimate. Among long-lived donors, naive CD4+ cells were more numerous and diversity higher than in aged donors.

Looked up from germline, CDR1 is SQVTM and CDR2 is ANQGSEA. The CDR3 is 14 residues long. V trimming: 5 bases; J trimming: 13 bases; junction bases outside the gene matches: 15. A note on this clonotype: The antigen is not known.

Primed by a sample-barcoded 5' primer and a J-beta primer mix, a second PCR proceeded for roughly 6 to 12 cycles. CDR3-containing paired-end reads numbered at least 2.5 million in each sample. TCRdb used MiXCR to reprocess the 5' RACE reads, holding one entry per CDR3 protein. Of roughly 1,300,000 distinct CDR3 sequences listed, approximately 63% are singletons. Specimen: blood. The rearrangement links TRBV29-1 to TRBJ2-1; TRBD1 matches 9 bases. The sequence derives from a young man in good health. The CDR3 region has the DNA TGCAGCGTTAAACAGGGGGCGAACAGGGAGACCCAGTTCTTC. Translating gives CSVKQGANRETQFF.